A selection of T cell receptor beta chains follows, all from one sample in a study of blood T cell repertoires in COVID-19. TCRdb keeps only in-frame clones here, not all; method: immunoSEQ multiplex PCR. There are about 180,000 clones in the sample; 70% to 90% occur only once, and around 3.3% lies in the top ten. Sequencing input: peripheral blood. These receptors were collected from a man aged 55 to 70 with acute or convalescent COVID-19. Both conserved end residues are part of each CDR3.

v_gene	j_gene	CDR3aa
TRBV20-1	TRBJ2-5	CSASASGGNQETQYF
TRBV27	TRBJ1-1	CASSLVHSMNTEAFF
TRBV27	TRBJ2-3	CASSPTGARTDTQYF
TRBV9	TRBJ2-1	CASSAGLVYNEQFF
TRBV5-1	TRBJ2-5	CASSLRTSGREETQYF
TRBV6-5	TRBJ2-1	CASTARWRESGEQFF
TRBV18	TRBJ2-7	CASSPPKAGTSYEQYF
TRBV5-4	TRBJ2-7	CASSDGTSGRYEQYF
TRBV7-8	TRBJ2-7	CASSLARASGRPSYEQYF
TRBV27	TRBJ2-7	CASSPHRGTYEQYF
TRBV7-9	TRBJ1-6	CASSLSGFGSPLHF
TRBV5-5	TRBJ2-5	CASSPTGIQETQYF
TRBV19	TRBJ1-3	CASSINSGNTIYF
TRBV19	TRBJ2-1	CASSVGTLSYNEQFF
TRBV10-3	TRBJ2-7	CAIRSGSSYEQYF
TRBV2	TRBJ2-3	CASAAWVLTDTQYF
TRBV28	TRBJ2-7	CASSPTSGRLYEQYF
TRBV18	TRBJ2-5	CASSPPGRNQETQYF
TRBV21-1	TRBJ2-1	CASSKEQYNEQFF
TRBV19	TRBJ2-1	CASSISPNEQFF
TRBV20-1	TRBJ1-2	CSASVEQKYGYTF
TRBV9	TRBJ2-5	CASSVETQETQYF
TRBV5-6	TRBJ2-4	CASSSGLAGVRNIQYF
TRBV7-2	TRBJ2-3	CASRNRGAGTSSTDTQYF
TRBV18	TRBJ1-5	CASSPGQVGSSQHF